This T cell receptor (beta chain) was identified in a study of cytomegalovirus exposure and HLA in healthy donors. CDR1 is SGHDT and CDR2 is YYEEEE in the germline V gene. V lost 4 bases, J lost 1 base, and 14 bases lay in between. The CDR3 has 15 residues. The PCR made use of 60 Vbeta and 13 Jbeta primers. Profiling relied on immunoSEQ multiplex PCR, and the TCRdb table lists in-frame clones only, not all of them. The data hold some 200,000 clones, with roughly 80% observed a single time. This chain links TRBV5-6 with TRBJ1-1; D call uncertain. The sample taken for sequencing was PBMCs. The receptor was isolated from a boy aged 5 to 17 in good health and CMV-seronegative. CDR3 bases: TGTGCCAGCAGCCATCCGACATATACGAACACTGAAGCTTTCTTT. This translates into CASSHPTYTNTEAFF.